This TCR beta chain was recovered during a study of cytomegalovirus exposure and HLA in healthy donors. Per the germline V gene, CDR1 is SGHNT and CDR2 is YENEEA. V was clipped by 4 bases and J by 3 bases; unmatched bases: 3. This CDR3 comprises 13 residues. Regarding the study as a whole: Cytomegalovirus status was reportedly diagnosed by the classifier with high sensitivity and specificity. Immune exposure was documented only through CMV serostatus.

Worth noting for this clone: As yet, its antigen is unknown.

Both 60 Vbeta primers and 13 Jbeta primers went into the PCR. Original data processing: Some 80 million unique TCR beta chains, roughly 11 million shared, were counted in a later analysis. TCRdb's table, derived via immunoSEQ multiplex PCR, lists solely in-frame clones and lacks some. V and J calls and clone size are as listed in that table; D and trimming were resolved from the DNA. The data show about 190,000 clones, about 81% seen once. Sequencing was done on a sample of PBMCs. This chain joins TRBV11-3 and TRBJ2-7; TRBD1 agrees at 7 bases. The clonotype originates from a man aged 25-45 years in good health and CMV-seropositive. The CDR3 sequence is CASSSRTGYEQYF. As DNA, the CDR3 is TGTGCCAGCAGCTCCCGGACAGGCTACGAGCAGTACTTC.